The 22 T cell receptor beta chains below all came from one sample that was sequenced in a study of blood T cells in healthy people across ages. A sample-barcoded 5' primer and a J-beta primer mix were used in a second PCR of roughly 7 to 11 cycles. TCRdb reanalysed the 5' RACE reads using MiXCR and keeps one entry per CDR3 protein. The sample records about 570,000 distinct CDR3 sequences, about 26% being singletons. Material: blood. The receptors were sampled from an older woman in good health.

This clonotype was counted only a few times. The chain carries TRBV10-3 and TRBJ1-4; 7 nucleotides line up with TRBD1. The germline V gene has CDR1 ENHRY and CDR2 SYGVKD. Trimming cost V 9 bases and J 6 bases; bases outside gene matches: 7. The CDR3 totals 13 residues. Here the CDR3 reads CAITDRADEKLFF. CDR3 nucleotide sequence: TGTGCCATTACCGACAGGGCGGATGAAAAACTGTTTTTT.

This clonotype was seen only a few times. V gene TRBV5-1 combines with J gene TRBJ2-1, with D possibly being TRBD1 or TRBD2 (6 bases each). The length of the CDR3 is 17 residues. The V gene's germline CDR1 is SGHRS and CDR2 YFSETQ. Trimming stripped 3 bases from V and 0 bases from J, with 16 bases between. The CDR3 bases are TGCGCCAGCAGCTCAAACCTCGGGGGCAGCTCCTACAATGAGCAGTTCTTC. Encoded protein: CASSSNLGGSSYNEQFF.

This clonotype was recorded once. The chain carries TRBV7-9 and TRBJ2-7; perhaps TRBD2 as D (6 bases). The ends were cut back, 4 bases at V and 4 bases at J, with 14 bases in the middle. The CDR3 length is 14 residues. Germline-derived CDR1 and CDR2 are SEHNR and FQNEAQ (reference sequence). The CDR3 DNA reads TGTGCCAGCAGCTCTACGGGTAGCGGATACGAGCAGTACTTC. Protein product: CASSSTGSGYEQYF. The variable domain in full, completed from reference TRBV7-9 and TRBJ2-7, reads DTGVSQNPRHKITKRGQNVTFRCDPISEHNRLYWYRQTLGQGPEFLTYFQNEAQLEKSRLLSDRFSAERPKGSFSTLEIQRTEQGDSAMYLCASSSTGSGYEQYFGPGTRLTVT.

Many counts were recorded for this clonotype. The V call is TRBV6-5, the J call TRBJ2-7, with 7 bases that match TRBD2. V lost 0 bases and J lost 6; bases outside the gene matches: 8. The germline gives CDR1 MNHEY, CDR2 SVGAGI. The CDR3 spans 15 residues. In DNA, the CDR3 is TGTGCCAGCAGTTACTCGTCCAGCGGGGTTCTCGAGCAGTACTTC. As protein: CASSYSSSGVLEQYF.

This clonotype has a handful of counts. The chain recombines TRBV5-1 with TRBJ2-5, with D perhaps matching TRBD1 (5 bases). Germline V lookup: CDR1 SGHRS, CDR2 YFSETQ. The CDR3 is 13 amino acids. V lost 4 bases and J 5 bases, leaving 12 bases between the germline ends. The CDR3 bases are TGCGCCAGCAGCATAGGGGTGGAGGAGACCCAGTACTTC. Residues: CASSIGVEETQYF. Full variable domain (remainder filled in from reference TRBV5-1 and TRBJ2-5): KAGVTQTPRYLIKTRGQQVTLSCSPISGHRSVSWYQQTPGQGLQFLFEYFSETQRNKGNFPGRFSGRQFSNSRSEMNVSTLELGDSALYLCASSIGVEETQYFGPGTRLLVL.

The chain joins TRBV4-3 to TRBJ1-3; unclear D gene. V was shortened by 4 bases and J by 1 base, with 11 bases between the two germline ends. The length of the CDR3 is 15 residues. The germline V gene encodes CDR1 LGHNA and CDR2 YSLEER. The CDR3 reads CASSPEGFSGNTIYF. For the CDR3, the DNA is TGCGCCAGCAGCCCAGAAGGATTTTCTGGAAACACCATATATTTT.

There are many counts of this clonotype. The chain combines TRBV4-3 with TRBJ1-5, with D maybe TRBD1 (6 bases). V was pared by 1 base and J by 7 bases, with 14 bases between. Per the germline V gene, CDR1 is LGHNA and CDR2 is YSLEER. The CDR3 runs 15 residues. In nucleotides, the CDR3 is TGCGCCAGCAGCCAAGTACTGGGGGGCGGACAGCCCCAGCATTTT. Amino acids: CASSQVLGGGQPQHF.

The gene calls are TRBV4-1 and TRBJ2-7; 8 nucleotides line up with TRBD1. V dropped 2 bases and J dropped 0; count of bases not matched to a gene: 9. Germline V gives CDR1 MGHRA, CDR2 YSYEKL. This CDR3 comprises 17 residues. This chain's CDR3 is CASSQFLGQVSSYEQYF. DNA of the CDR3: TGCGCCAGCAGCCAATTTTTGGGACAGGTCAGCTCCTACGAGCAGTACTTC.

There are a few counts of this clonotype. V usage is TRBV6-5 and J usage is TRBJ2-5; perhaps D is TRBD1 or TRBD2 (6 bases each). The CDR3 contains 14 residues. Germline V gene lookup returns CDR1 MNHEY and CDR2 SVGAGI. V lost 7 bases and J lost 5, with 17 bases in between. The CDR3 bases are TGTGCCAGCACCACGTGGGGGGCGCGGGAGACCCAGTACTTC. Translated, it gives CASTTWGARETQYF.

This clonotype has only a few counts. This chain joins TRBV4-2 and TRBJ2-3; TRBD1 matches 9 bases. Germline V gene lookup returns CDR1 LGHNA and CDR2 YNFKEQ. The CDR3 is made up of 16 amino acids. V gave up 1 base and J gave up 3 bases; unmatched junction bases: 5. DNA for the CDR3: TGTGCCAGCAGCCAAGCGGGACAGGGACGGACAGATACGCAGTATTTT. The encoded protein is CASSQAGQGRTDTQYF.

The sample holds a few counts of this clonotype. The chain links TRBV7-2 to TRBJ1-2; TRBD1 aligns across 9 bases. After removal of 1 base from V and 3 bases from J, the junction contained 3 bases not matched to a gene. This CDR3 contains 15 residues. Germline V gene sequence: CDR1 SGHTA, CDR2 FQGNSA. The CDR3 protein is CASSLGTGADYGYTF. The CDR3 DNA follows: TGTGCCAGCAGCTTAGGGACAGGGGCAGACTATGGCTACACCTTC. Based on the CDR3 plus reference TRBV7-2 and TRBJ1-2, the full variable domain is GAGVSQSPSNKVTEKGKDVELRCDPISGHTALYWYRQSLGQGLEFLIYFQGNSAPDKSGLPSDRFSAERTGGSVSTLTIQRTQQEDSAVYLCASSLGTGADYGYTFGSGTRLTVV.

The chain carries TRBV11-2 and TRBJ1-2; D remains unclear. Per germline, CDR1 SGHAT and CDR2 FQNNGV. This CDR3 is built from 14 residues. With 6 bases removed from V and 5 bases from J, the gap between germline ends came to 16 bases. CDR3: CASRKTQVPYGYTF. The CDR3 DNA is TGTGCCAGCAGAAAAACCCAGGTCCCTTATGGCTACACCTTC.

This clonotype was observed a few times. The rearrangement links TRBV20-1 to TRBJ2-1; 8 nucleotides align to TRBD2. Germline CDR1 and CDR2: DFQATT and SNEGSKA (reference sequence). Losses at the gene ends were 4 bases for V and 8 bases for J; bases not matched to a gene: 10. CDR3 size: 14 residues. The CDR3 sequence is CSATRTSAGDEQFF. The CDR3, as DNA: TGCAGTGCTACTCGGACGTCAGCGGGGGATGAGCAGTTCTTC.

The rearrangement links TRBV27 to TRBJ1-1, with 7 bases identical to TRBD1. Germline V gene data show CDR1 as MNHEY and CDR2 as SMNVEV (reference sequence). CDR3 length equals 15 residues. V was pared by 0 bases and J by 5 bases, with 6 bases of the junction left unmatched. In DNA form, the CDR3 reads TGTGCCAGCAGTTTATCGACAGGGTTTCGGACTGAAGCTTTCTTT. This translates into CASSLSTGFRTEAFF.

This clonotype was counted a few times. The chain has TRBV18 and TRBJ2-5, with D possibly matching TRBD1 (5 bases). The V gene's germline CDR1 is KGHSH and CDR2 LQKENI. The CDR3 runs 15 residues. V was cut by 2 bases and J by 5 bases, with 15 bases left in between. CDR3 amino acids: CASSPSGRDGETQYF. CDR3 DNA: TGTGCCAGCTCACCATCGGGCAGGGATGGGGAGACCCAGTACTTC.

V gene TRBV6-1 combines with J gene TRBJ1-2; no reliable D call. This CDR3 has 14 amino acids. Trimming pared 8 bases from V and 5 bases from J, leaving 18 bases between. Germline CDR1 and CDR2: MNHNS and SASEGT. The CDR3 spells CASCPDPNGYGYTF. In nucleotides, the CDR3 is TGTGCCAGCTGTCCGGACCCCAACGGGTATGGCTACACCTTC.

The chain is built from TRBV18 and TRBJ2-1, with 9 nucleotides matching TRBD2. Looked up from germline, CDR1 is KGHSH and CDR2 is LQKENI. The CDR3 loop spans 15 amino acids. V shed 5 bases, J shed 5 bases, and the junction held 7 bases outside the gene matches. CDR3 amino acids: CASSYISGGDNEQFF. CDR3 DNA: TGTGCCAGCTCATACATTAGCGGGGGCGACAATGAGCAGTTCTTC.

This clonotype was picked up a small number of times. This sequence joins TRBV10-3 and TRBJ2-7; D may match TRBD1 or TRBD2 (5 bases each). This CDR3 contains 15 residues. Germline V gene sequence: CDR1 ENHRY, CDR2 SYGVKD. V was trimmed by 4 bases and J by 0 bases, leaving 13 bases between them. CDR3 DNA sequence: TGTGCCATCAGTGGCCGGGACCGCGACTCCTACGAGCAGTACTTC. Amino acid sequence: CAISGRDRDSYEQYF.

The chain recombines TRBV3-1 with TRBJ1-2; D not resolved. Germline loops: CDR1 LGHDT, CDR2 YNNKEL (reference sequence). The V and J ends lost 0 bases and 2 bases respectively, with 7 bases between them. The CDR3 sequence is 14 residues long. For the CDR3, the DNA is TGTGCCAGCAGCCAAGAGGTAGGAAACTATGGCTACACCTTC. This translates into CASSQEVGNYGYTF.

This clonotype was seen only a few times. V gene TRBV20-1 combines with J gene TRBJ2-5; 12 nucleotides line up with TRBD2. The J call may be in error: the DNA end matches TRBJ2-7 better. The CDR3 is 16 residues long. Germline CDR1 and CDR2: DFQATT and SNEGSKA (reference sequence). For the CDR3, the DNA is TGCAGTGCTAGACCTCGGACTAGCGGGGAACCCTACGAGCAGTACTTC. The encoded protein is CSARPRTSGEPYEQYF.

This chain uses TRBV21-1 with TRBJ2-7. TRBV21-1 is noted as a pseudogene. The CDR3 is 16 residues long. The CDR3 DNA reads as TGTGCCAGCAGCAGATTTTCGATAAGACCTTTCTACGAGCAGTACTTC. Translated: CASSRFSIRPFYEQYF.

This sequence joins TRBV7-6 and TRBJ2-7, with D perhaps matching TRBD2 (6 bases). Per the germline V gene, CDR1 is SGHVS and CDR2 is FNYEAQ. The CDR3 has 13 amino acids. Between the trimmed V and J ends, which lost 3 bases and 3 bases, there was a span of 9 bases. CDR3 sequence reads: CASSLMGGYEQYF. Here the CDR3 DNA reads TGTGCCAGCAGCTTGATGGGGGGCTACGAGCAGTACTTC. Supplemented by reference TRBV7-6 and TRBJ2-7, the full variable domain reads GAGVSQSPRYKVTKRGQDVALRCDPISGHVSLYWYRQALGQGPEFLTYFNYEAQQDKSGLPNDRFSAERPEGSISTLTIQRTEQRDSAMYRCASSLMGGYEQYFGPGTRLTVT.